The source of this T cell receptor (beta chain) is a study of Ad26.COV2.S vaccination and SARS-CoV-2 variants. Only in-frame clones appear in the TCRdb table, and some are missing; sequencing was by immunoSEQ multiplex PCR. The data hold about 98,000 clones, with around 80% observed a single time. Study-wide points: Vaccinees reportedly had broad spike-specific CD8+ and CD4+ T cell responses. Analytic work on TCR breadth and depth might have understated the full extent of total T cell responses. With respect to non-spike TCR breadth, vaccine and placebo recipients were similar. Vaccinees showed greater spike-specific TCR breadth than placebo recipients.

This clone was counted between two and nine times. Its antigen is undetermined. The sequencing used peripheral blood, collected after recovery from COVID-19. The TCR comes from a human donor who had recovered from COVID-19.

The CDR3 loop reads CASSLDLDNSPLHF. The CDR3 bases are TGTGCCAGCAGCTTAGATCTTGATAATTCACCCCTCCACTTT. The rearrangement uses TRBV11-2 and TRBJ1-6; D is unresolved. CDR1 and CDR2 (germline): SGHAT, FQNNGV. V lost 0 bases and J lost 5, with 5 bases in between. CDR3 length: 14 residues.